These 18 T cell receptor beta chains were sequenced from one sample in a study of shared clonotypes between healthy human individuals. Measured with immunoSEQ multiplex PCR; TCRdb has only the in-frame clones, and not every one. The sample has around 700,000 clones, about two thirds seen once. Sequencing was done on a sample of memory CD4+ T cells sorted from blood. Subset defined: CD45RA-negative fraction. The receptor source for this set is a woman under 40 in good health.

The rearrangement uses TRBV20-1 and TRBJ1-1, with unresolved D. Germline CDR1 reads DFQATT; CDR2 reads SNEGSKA (reference sequence). The CDR3 extends over 8 amino acids. V lost 6 bases and J lost 11, with 7 bases in between. This CDR3 is CSAMTAFF. The CDR3 DNA is TGCAGTGCGATGACTGCTTTCTTT.

This clone was found a few times. The V gene is TRBV6-1, the J gene TRBJ2-7; D is unclear. CDR1 and CDR2 (germline): MNHNS, SASEGT. The CDR3 runs to 12 residues. V lost 2 bases to trimming and J lost 3 bases, with 5 bases between them. CDR3 DNA: TGTGCCAGCAGTGAACAAAACTACGAGCAGTACTTC. Amino acids: CASSEQNYEQYF.

This clone has a single count. The rearrangement uses TRBV28 and TRBJ2-3, with 7 nucleotides matching TRBD1. V lost 5 bases to trimming and J lost 3 bases; unmatched junction nucleotides: 8. Germline CDR1 MDHEN, CDR2 SYDVKM. The CDR3 length is 15 residues. The CDR3 reads CASSIRQGWTDTQYF. The CDR3, as DNA: TGTGCCAGCAGTATCCGACAGGGTTGGACAGATACGCAGTATTTT. The full variable domain, completed using reference TRBV28 and TRBJ2-3, is DVKVTQSSRYLVKRTGEKVFLECVQDMDHENMFWYRQDPGLGLRLIYFSYDVKMKEKGDIPEGYSVSREKKERFSLILESASTNQTSMYLCASSIRQGWTDTQYFGPGTRLTVL.

V and J are TRBV9 and TRBJ1-1; D is unclear. Germline V gene lookup returns CDR1 SGDLS and CDR2 YYNGEE. The CDR3 extends over 14 amino acids. The V end lost 0 bases, the J end lost 2 bases, and 8 bases lay between the germline ends. In nucleotides, the CDR3 is TGTGCCAGCAGCGTAGAGGTCGGAAACACTGAAGCTTTCTTT. Amino acids: CASSVEVGNTEAFF.

This clone was seen a few times. This chain connects TRBV5-1 to TRBJ2-7; tentative D call: TRBD2 (5 bases). The CDR3 covers 16 residues. Germline CDR1 is SGHRS and CDR2 is YFSETQ. V was pared by 0 bases and J by 0 bases, with 13 bases between. The DNA of the CDR3 is TGCGCCAGCAGCTTGGAAGGTAGCGAGAGCTCCTACGAGCAGTACTTC. This encodes CASSLEGSESSYEQYF.

There are a few counts of this clone. J is TRBJ1-5 and V is TRBV13; no clear D. With 3 bases removed from V and 2 bases from J, the gap between germline ends came to 8 bases. Germline-derived CDR1 and CDR2 are PRHDT and FYEKMQ (reference sequence). The CDR3 covers 14 residues. CDR3 protein: CASSFGTGNQPQHF. The CDR3 region has the DNA TGTGCCAGCAGCTTCGGCACCGGCAATCAGCCCCAGCATTTT.

This sequence joins TRBV19 and TRBJ2-2; 11 nucleotides align to TRBD2. Trimming at V came to 9 bases and at J to 6 bases, leaving 6 bases not matched to a gene. The CDR3 is 14 amino acids. The germline gives CDR1 LNHDA, CDR2 SQIVND (reference sequence). CDR3 region: CASRTTSGAGELFF. The CDR3 DNA is TGTGCCAGCCGGACGACTAGCGGGGCCGGGGAGCTGTTTTTT.

The chain is built from TRBV7-6 and TRBJ2-2, with D hard to call. This CDR3 is built from 13 residues. Trimming pared 5 bases from V and 6 bases from J, leaving 10 bases between. The V gene's germline CDR1 is SGHVS and CDR2 FNYEAQ. This CDR3 reads CASSPGYAGELFF. CDR3 coding DNA: TGTGCCAGCAGCCCCGGGTACGCCGGGGAGCTGTTTTTT. Full variable domain (missing parts from reference TRBV7-6 and TRBJ2-2): GAGVSQSPRYKVTKRGQDVALRCDPISGHVSLYWYRQALGQGPEFLTYFNYEAQQDKSGLPNDRFSAERPEGSISTLTIQRTEQRDSAMYRCASSPGYAGELFFGEGSRLTVL.

This clone was counted a single time. The genes are TRBV29-1 and TRBJ2-5; D perhaps matches TRBD2 (5 bases). The CDR3 runs to 14 residues. Germline assignment: CDR1 SQVTM and CDR2 ANQGSEA. Trimming shortened V by 4 bases and J by 5 bases, and 17 bases separated the two germline ends. This CDR3 is CSVGNVQRGETQYF. CDR3 nucleotides: TGCAGCGTTGGGAACGTCCAGCGAGGGGAGACCCAGTACTTC.

This clone was detected ten times or more. This chain connects TRBV5-8 to TRBJ2-1; 10 bases line up with TRBD2. Looked up from germline, CDR1 is SGHTS and CDR2 is YDEGEE. CDR3 length: 18 amino acids. V shed 4 bases and J 5 bases; nucleotides not matched to a gene: 15. CDR3 nucleotide sequence: TGTGCCAGCAGCCACGCCCTGGGGCTAGCGGGAGAGGACAATGAGCAGTTCTTC. Its protein is CASSHALGLAGEDNEQFF.

The gene calls are TRBV28 and TRBJ1-1, with D perhaps matching TRBD1 (6 bases). The V and J ends lost 10 bases and 5 bases respectively, with 17 bases between them. The CDR3 is 13 amino acids. Germline CDR1 MDHEN, CDR2 SYDVKM. The CDR3 DNA is TGTGCCACCCAACAGGGAAGTGAAACTGAAGCTTTCTTT. This sequence encodes CATQQGSETEAFF.

The chain recombines TRBV6-1 with TRBJ2-2; 7 bases match TRBD1. Germline CDR1 reads MNHNS; CDR2 reads SASEGT. V dropped 8 bases and J dropped 3; count of bases not matched to a gene: 9. The CDR3 sequence is 15 residues long. CDR3 bases: TGTGCCAGCGGCCCCCAACAGGGGTACACCGGGGAGCTGTTTTTT. It codes for CASGPQQGYTGELFF.

The chain links TRBV10-1 to TRBJ2-5, with D possibly matching TRBD1 (5 bases). The germline CDR1 and CDR2 sequences are WNHNN and SYGVQD (reference sequence). Deletions cut 3 bases from V and 7 bases from J, with 15 bases between. The CDR3 consists of 14 residues. CDR3 DNA: TGCGCCAGCAGTGAAGACAGTCTGGTGGGGACCCAGTACTTC. As protein: CASSEDSLVGTQYF.

Remarks on this clone: Other DNA sequences within the sample encode an identical CDR3. The chain links TRBV30 to TRBJ1-4; D is unclear. In germline, CDR1 is GTSNPN, CDR2 SVGIG (reference sequence). The CDR3 spans 15 residues. V lost 3 bases and J 0 bases, leaving 11 bases between the germline ends. The CDR3 DNA sequence: TGTGCCTGGAGACTCAAAGGAGCAACTAATGAAAAACTGTTTTTT. Translation: CAWRLKGATNEKLFF.

The chain couples TRBV28 to TRBJ2-3, with TRBD2 matching over 7 bases. This CDR3 has 15 amino acids. V dropped 5 bases and J dropped 2; count of bases not matched to a gene: 7. Looked up from germline, CDR1 is MDHEN and CDR2 is SYDVKM. This CDR3 is CASSPAGADTDTQYF. Written as DNA, the CDR3 is TGTGCCAGCAGTCCGGCGGGAGCCGACACAGATACGCAGTATTTT.

The chain recombines TRBV6-4 with TRBJ2-7; 7 bases are shared with TRBD1. CDR3 length equals 14 residues. Germline V gene data show CDR1 as MRHNA and CDR2 as SNTAGT. J lost 4 bases, V lost 11 bases, and 14 bases had no gene match. This chain's CDR3 is CASQPGQEIYEQYF. Written as DNA, the CDR3 is TGTGCCTCCCAACCAGGACAGGAAATATACGAGCAGTACTTC.

In the case of this clone: A read error is possible here, since a much larger clone lies one base away. V is TRBV10-3 and J is TRBJ2-2; D may correspond to TRBD1 or TRBD2 (5 bases each). The germline CDR1 and CDR2 sequences are ENHRY and SYGVKD. CDR3 length: 15 amino acids. V shed 11 bases and J shed 4 bases, with 20 bases lying between them. CDR3 residues: CACSPWDGLTGELFF. The DNA of the CDR3 is TGTGCCTGCAGCCCCTGGGACGGACTCACCGGGGAGCTGTTTTTT.

This chain connects TRBV5-8 to TRBJ1-1; TRBD1 agrees at 9 bases. This CDR3 has 15 amino acids. From germline, CDR1 is SGHTS and CDR2 YDEGEE. Losses at the gene ends were 0 bases for V and 4 bases for J; bases not matched to a gene: 4. The CDR3 spells CASSLGQGVFTEAFF. The CDR3 nucleotides are TGTGCCAGCAGCTTGGGACAGGGGGTTTTCACTGAAGCTTTCTTT.